This is a list of T cell receptor beta chains from one sample in a study of T cell responses to AZD1222 COVID-19 vaccine. Some clones are missing from TCRdb's copy, which holds only in-frame ones; the method was immunoSEQ multiplex PCR. This table has 120,000 to 150,000 clones, 88% appearing once. The specimen comprised peripheral blood, sampled on day 0 of AZD1222 vaccination. These receptors all stem from an adult in good health. CDR3s include the opening cysteine and the closing phenylalanine or tryptophan. A D gene is named only where the DNA matches it firmly. Size tells how often a clone was seen (once, few, many) or the class of an expanded clone, and some rows leave it out.

v_gene	j_gene	abundance	d_gene	CDR3nt	CDR3aa
TRBV9	TRBJ1-6	-	-	TGTGCCAGCGGTCGAGACGGAGATAATTCACCCCTCCACTTT	CASGRDGDNSPLHF
TRBV15	TRBJ1-1	-	-	TGTGCCACTACCGGACAGCTCAACACTGAAGCTTTCTTT	CATTGQLNTEAFF
TRBV19	TRBJ1-6	few	-	TGTGCCAGTGCCGGGGCAAGAAATTCACCCCTCCACTTT	CASAGARNSPLHF
TRBV5-8	TRBJ2-5	-	TRBD1	TGTGCCAGCAGCTACTACAGGGGACGCGGGGAGACCCAGTACTTC	CASSYYRGRGETQYF
TRBV6-5	TRBJ1-1	-	-	TGTGCCAGCAAATACAGCCCGGACGGCCGAACTGAAGCTTTCTTT	CASKYSPDGRTEAFF
TRBV10-1	TRBJ2-6	few	-	TGCGCCAGCAGCCAACAGGGAACTGGGGCCAACGTCCTGACTTTC	CASSQQGTGANVLTF
TRBV30	TRBJ1-2	-	-	TGTGCCTGGAGTCTAGGTTCTAACTATGGCTACACCTTC	CAWSLGSNYGYTF
TRBV11-2	TRBJ2-2	-	-	TGTGCCAGCGCCCCGACCGTTACCGGGGAGCTGTTTTTT	CASAPTVTGELFF
TRBV18	TRBJ1-2	-	TRBD1	TGTGCCAGCTCAGGACAGGGGGAGGCTAACTATGGCTACACCTTC	CASSGQGEANYGYTF
TRBV6-2/TRBV6-3	TRBJ1-1	-	-	TGTGCCAGCAGTTACGCGTCGTTGGGGGAGGAAGCTTTCTTT	CASSYASLGEEAFF
TRBV5-4	TRBJ2-7	-	-	TGTGCCAGCAGCTTGGGAAAGGGTTCCTACGAGCAGTACTTC	CASSLGKGSYEQYF
TRBV7-8	TRBJ1-2	-	-	TGTGCCAGCTCGGGGGTGGCAGCCCTTCTCGGTGCTGGCTACACCTTC	CASSGVAALLGAGYTF
TRBV4-2	TRBJ1-2	-	-	TGTGCCAGCAGCCAAGGGGCCGGGACCATTCGCCAGGGCTACACCTTC	CASSQGAGTIRQGYTF
TRBV6-1	TRBJ2-7	-	-	TGTGCCAGCAGTGATAAAGACGAGCAGTACTTC	CASSDKDEQYF
TRBV5-1	TRBJ1-2	once	-	TGCGCCAGCAGCTCACAATCGGGAGACTATGGCTACACCTTC	CASSSQSGDYGYTF
TRBV18	TRBJ1-4	-	TRBD1	TGTGCCAGCTCACCTCCGAGACAGGGATTAAGTGAAAAACTGTTTTTT	CASSPPRQGLSEKLFF
TRBV2	TRBJ1-5	-	-	TGTGCCAGCGATCGAGGATGGCGTGGTCAGCCCCAGCATTTT	CASDRGWRGQPQHF
TRBV30	TRBJ1-6	-	-	TGTGCCTGGACCGCGGGACGTAATTCACCCCTCCACTTT	CAWTAGRNSPLHF
TRBV11-1	TRBJ2-1	-	-	TGTGCCAGCAGCCCCACGGACTACAGCTCCTACAATGAGCAGTTCTTC	CASSPTDYSSYNEQFF
TRBV7-2	TRBJ2-1	few	TRBD1	TGTGCCAGCAGCTCACCCGGGACAGGGAAGATGAATGAGCAGTTCTTC	CASSSPGTGKMNEQFF
TRBV13	TRBJ2-3	-	-	TGTGCCAGCAGCTTAGCTAGAACTTTCACAGATACGCAGTATTTT	CASSLARTFTDTQYF
TRBV6-5	TRBJ2-5	-	-	TGTGCCAGCAGTAGACACCGGGCCCAACAAGAGACCCAGTACTTC	CASSRHRAQQETQYF
TRBV6-5	TRBJ1-2	-	-	TGTGCCAGCAGTAGCTCCTCGGGGTTCGGCTACACCTTC	CASSSSSGFGYTF
TRBV7-2	TRBJ1-1	-	-	TGTGCCACCAGACCCCGCGCCGCAGGGAACACTGAAGCTTTCTTT	CATRPRAAGNTEAFF
TRBV28	TRBJ1-6	-	-	TGTGCCAGCAGTTCCGGGGCAGTTAATTCACCCCTCCACTTT	CASSSGAVNSPLHF
TRBV14	TRBJ2-2	-	-	TGTGCCAGCAGAAGTCGGGGGGCCCTGTCCGGGGAGCTGTTTTTT	CASRSRGALSGELFF
TRBV6-5	TRBJ1-5	-	TRBD1	TGTGCCAGCAGTTTGACAGGGGTATCCAATCAGCCCCAGCATTTT	CASSLTGVSNQPQHF
TRBV19	TRBJ1-2	-	-	TGTGCCAGTGCTAGACAGGTAGAGAGCTATGGCTACACCTTC	CASARQVESYGYTF